These 22 T cell receptor beta chains were all obtained from the same sample, sequenced in a study of beta chain features in type 1 diabetes. The investigators reverse transcribed all of the isolated RNA, so they sequenced expressed TCRB transcripts. Repertoires were generated with immunoSEQ multiplex PCR, while TCRdb's copy carries only in-frame clones and drops some. Seen here are a few hundred thousand clones, roughly 12% observed once, and the top ten hold approximately 0.01%. Their recognized antigens are unknown. Study-wide results and caveats: Moderate yet significant TCRB CDR3 shortening was seen in Type 1 diabetes patients in all four CD4+ subsets.

The sequencing input was naive CD4+ T cells from blood. The receptors come from a woman younger than 30 with type 1 diabetes.

This clone was seen a few times. The chain couples TRBV9 to TRBJ1-2; 8 positions agree with TRBD1. The germline gives CDR1 SGDLS, CDR2 YYNGEE. CDR3 length: 17 amino acids. J was trimmed by 2 bases and V by 0 bases; bases with no gene match: 9. The CDR3 coding sequence is TGTGCCAGCAGCGTAGACCCCACAGGGGGGATGAACTATGGCTACACCTTC. As protein: CASSVDPTGGMNYGYTF.

The chain carries TRBV18 and TRBJ2-7; possible D gene TRBD1, 6 bases. From germline, CDR1 is KGHSH and CDR2 LQKENI. CDR3 length equals 15 residues. V gave up 3 bases and J gave up 5 bases, with 17 bases separating them. As DNA, the CDR3 is TGTGCCAGCTCACCTTTACAGGGAACTAAGGACGAGCAGTACTTC. Its translation: CASSPLQGTKDEQYF. Looking up the rest from reference TRBV18 and TRBJ2-7 gives the full variable domain: NAGVMQNPRHLVRRRGQEARLRCSPMKGHSHVYWYRQLPEEGLKFMVYLQKENIIDESGMPKERFSAEFPKEGPSILRIQQVVRGDSAAYFCASSPLQGTKDEQYFGPGTRLTVT.

This clone occurred a few times. The chain employs TRBV6-5 and TRBJ2-1; no firm D call. The germline CDR1 and CDR2 sequences are MNHEY and SVGAGI. This CDR3 region has 15 residues. The V and J ends lost 0 bases and 4 bases respectively, with 10 bases between them. CDR3 loop: CASSYSPGLYNEQFF. In DNA form, the CDR3 reads TGTGCCAGCAGTTACTCGCCGGGTCTGTACAATGAGCAGTTCTTC.

This chain uses TRBV4-1 with TRBJ2-5; perhaps TRBD2 as D (5 bases). This CDR3 region has 13 residues. Germline CDR1 MGHRA, CDR2 YSYEKL. Trimming cost V 0 bases and J 4 bases, with 6 bases left between them. CDR3 DNA sequence: TGCGCCAGCAGCCAAGATGAGGGAGAGACCCAGTACTTC. Translation: CASSQDEGETQYF.

This clone appeared a few times. CDR3 sequence (DNA): TGTGCCAGCAGCTTAGCGCAGGGAACTGTGAACACTGAAGCTTTCTTT. It specifies CASSLAQGTVNTEAFF. The chain employs TRBV7-2 and TRBJ1-1, with a weak D call TRBD1 (5 bases). V shed 0 bases and J shed 0 bases, with 11 bases lying between them. Germline lookup yields CDR1 SGHTA and CDR2 FQGNSA. This CDR3 has 16 amino acids.

There are a few counts of this clone. At the DNA level, this CDR3 is encoded by other sequences in the same sample as well. The chain employs TRBV9 and TRBJ2-5; possibly TRBD2 for D (5 bases). The CDR3 has 13 amino acids. Germline CDR1 and CDR2: SGDLS and YYNGEE. Trimming stripped 1 base from V and 5 bases from J, with 9 bases between. Here the CDR3 reads CASSVRPGETQYF. The DNA of the CDR3 is TGTGCCAGCAGCGTAAGACCGGGGGAGACCCAGTACTTC.

V gene TRBV4-1 combines with J gene TRBJ2-1, with 7 bases lining up with TRBD1. The germline gives CDR1 MGHRA, CDR2 YSYEKL. Trimming took 5 bases from V and 4 from J; bases not matched to a gene: 11. The CDR3 is 16 amino acids. The CDR3 sequence: CASSYYSGQLYNEQFF. The CDR3 DNA is TGCGCCAGCAGCTACTACTCGGGACAGCTTTACAATGAGCAGTTCTTC.

This clone came up a few times. The chain combines TRBV21-1 with TRBJ1-1; TRBD1, the table's D call, lacks a check against the DNA. TRBV21-1 is deemed a pseudogene. The CDR3 contains 13 residues. CDR3 nucleotide sequence: TGTGCCAGCACCTTACAGGGGGTCCCTGAAGCTTTCTTT. This sequence encodes CASTLQGVPEAFF.

The chain recombines TRBV4-3 with TRBJ2-3; D is perhaps TRBD2 (7 bases). Germline V gene data show CDR1 as LGHNA and CDR2 as YSLEER. The CDR3 contains 17 residues. V lost 0 bases and J 1 base, leaving 14 bases between the germline ends. CDR3 sequence: CASSQESAGAGTDTQYF. The CDR3 bases are TGCGCCAGCAGCCAAGAGTCGGCGGGGGCCGGCACAGATACGCAGTATTTT.

The chain joins TRBV7-2 to TRBJ1-4; a weak D match, TRBD1 (6 bases). The CDR3 has 13 residues. From germline, CDR1 is SGHTA and CDR2 FQGNSA. V lost 4 bases to trimming and J lost 7 bases, with 10 bases between them. The CDR3 region is CASSSEQGEKLFF. The CDR3 bases are TGTGCCAGCAGCTCCGAACAGGGTGAAAAACTGTTTTTT.

This clone has only a few counts. The chain recombines TRBV29-1 with TRBJ1-1; TRBD1 matches 8 bases. Per the germline V gene, CDR1 is SQVTM and CDR2 is ANQGSEA. The junction had 1 base not matched to a gene; V was cut back by 0 bases and J by 1 base. This CDR3 region has 14 residues. Here the CDR3 DNA reads TGCAGCGTTGAAGAGGACAGGGCGAACACTGAAGCTTTCTTT. Its translation: CSVEEDRANTEAFF.

The chain has TRBV5-4 and TRBJ1-1; 8 bases align to TRBD1. CDR1 SGHNT and CDR2 YYREEE come from the germline V gene (reference sequence). The CDR3 has 18 amino acids. J was trimmed by 1 base and V by 1 base; bases with no gene match: 12. The CDR3 region has the DNA TGTGCCAGCAGCTTGAATAGCTGGGGAGGACAGGGGAACACTGAAGCTTTCTTT. This sequence encodes CASSLNSWGGQGNTEAFF.

The DNA of the CDR3 is TGCGCCAGCAGCTTTGAGGGAGAGACCCAGTACTTC. As protein: CASSFEGETQYF. The chain has TRBV5-1 and TRBJ2-5, with a tentative D call TRBD2 (5 bases). Germline CDR1 reads SGHRS; CDR2 reads YFSETQ. This CDR3 comprises 12 residues. V gave up 2 bases and J gave up 4 bases, with 6 bases separating them.

This clone was observed a handful of times. The V call is TRBV4-1, the J call TRBJ2-3, with 10 bases lining up with TRBD1. This CDR3 spans 14 amino acids. CDR1 is MGHRA, CDR2 YSYEKL, per germline. J gave up 5 bases and V 4 bases, and 3 bases lay outside the gene matches. The CDR3: CASSRDRGGDTQYF. CDR3 nucleotides: TGCGCCAGCAGCCGGGACAGGGGAGGAGATACGCAGTATTTT.

V gene TRBV18 combines with J gene TRBJ1-5; perhaps TRBD1 as D (5 bases). CDR3 length: 14 residues. V was clipped by 5 bases and J by 8 bases, with 16 bases between them. Germline V gene sequence: CDR1 KGHSH, CDR2 LQKENI. The CDR3: CASSYDQQEKPQHF. The CDR3 nucleotides read TGTGCCAGCTCATACGATCAACAGGAGAAGCCCCAGCATTTT.

This clone has a handful of counts. The chain carries TRBV5-1 and TRBJ1-6, with 7 bases lining up with TRBD1. V trimming: 4 bases; J trimming: 8 bases; junction bases outside the gene matches: 9. Germline CDR1 is SGHRS and CDR2 is YFSETQ. The CDR3 consists of 15 residues. CDR3 amino acids: CASSLSRQGDSPLHF. The CDR3 DNA reads TGCGCCAGCAGCCTATCCCGCCAGGGGGATTCACCCCTCCACTTT.

Only a few counts were recorded for this clone. The chain joins TRBV5-1 to TRBJ2-7; tentative D call: TRBD1 (5 bases). CDR1 and CDR2 (germline): SGHRS, YFSETQ. CDR3 length: 14 amino acids. Trimming left V 0 bases short and J 2 bases short, with 9 bases between. As DNA, the CDR3 is TGCGCCAGCAGCTTGGCCCAGGGAACCTACGAGCAGTACTTC. Amino acids: CASSLAQGTYEQYF.

This clone has just a few counts. The chain recombines TRBV14 with TRBJ2-5, with TRBD2 identical over 9 bases. The CDR3 loop spans 19 amino acids. Germline loops: CDR1 SGHDN, CDR2 FVKESK. The V segment lost 2 bases and the J segment 1 base; nucleotides outside the gene matches: 14. CDR3 in amino acids: CASSQNWWLAGFSQETQYF. The CDR3 DNA sequence: TGTGCCAGCAGCCAAAACTGGTGGCTAGCGGGGTTTAGCCAAGAGACCCAGTACTTC.

The gene calls are TRBV7-2 and TRBJ2-7, with TRBD2 identical over 10 bases. The CDR3 loop spans 14 amino acids. The germline gives CDR1 SGHTA, CDR2 FQGNSA. Trimming took 0 bases from V and 4 from J; bases not matched to a gene: 0. The CDR3 here is CASSLASGRYEQYF. Written as DNA, the CDR3 is TGTGCCAGCAGCTTAGCTAGCGGGAGGTACGAGCAGTACTTC.

The chain has TRBV30 and TRBJ1-2; D is unresolved. The CDR3 contains 14 residues. Germline-derived CDR1 and CDR2 are GTSNPN and SVGIG (reference sequence). With 0 bases removed from V and 7 bases from J, the gap between germline ends came to 15 bases. DNA of the CDR3: TGTGCCTGGAGTGTACTTAACTATTCCCCTGGCTACACCTTC. Encoded protein: CAWSVLNYSPGYTF.

This clone was seen only a few times. The chain carries TRBV14 and TRBJ2-7, with 7 bases aligning to TRBD1. The CDR3 length is 16 residues. The junction had 12 bases not matched to a gene; V was cut back by 2 bases and J by 5 bases. The germline gives CDR1 SGHDN, CDR2 FVKESK. The CDR3 DNA follows: TGTGCCAGCAGCCAATTACCCGACAGGGTCCAAGACGAGCAGTACTTC. Translation: CASSQLPDRVQDEQYF.

V and J are TRBV5-4 and TRBJ2-7, with TRBD2 identical over 14 bases. There are 17 residues in the CDR3. Germline V gives CDR1 SGHNT, CDR2 YYREEE (reference sequence). Losses at the gene ends were 4 bases for V and 5 bases for J; bases not matched to a gene: 11. CDR3 sequence: CASSPPGLAGALDEQYF. The CDR3 nucleotides are TGTGCCAGCAGCCCTCCGGGACTAGCGGGAGCGTTGGACGAGCAGTACTTC.